This TCR beta chain was recovered during a study of shared clonotypes between healthy human individuals. Study as a whole: Researchers assigned three CD4 naive, three CD4 memory, two CD8 naive and one CD8 memory plate to each donor. Study-level points and caveats: Sharing across four donors was highest in naive CD4 (around 5%) and lowest in memory CD8 (around 0.4%). Blood was the sole source, and tissue repertoires probably differ.

Per germline, CDR1 MNHEY and CDR2 SMNVEV (reference sequence). V lost 5 bases and J lost 2, with 12 bases in between. The CDR3 totals 14 residues. This clone was counted once. Antigen: not known. Within Nashville, Tennessee resided all donors, each a Caucasian adult. Using immunoSEQ multiplex PCR, the repertoire was profiled, and TCRdb retains in-frame clones only, with some absent. The repertoire holds a few million clones, with roughly 92% as singletons. The chain uses TRBV27 and TRBJ2-5; D remains ambiguous. The clonotype comes from a man younger than 35 in good health. Some clones in this sample may be carry-over from other donors' samples. The sample taken for sequencing was naive CD4+ T cells from PBMCs. Documented subset: CD45RA+ positively selected. CDR3 in amino acids: CASSGKNRQETQYF. The DNA of the CDR3 is TGTGCCAGCAGTGGTAAGAACCGGCAAGAGACCCAGTACTTC.